These 32 T cell receptor beta chains share one sample of origin, sequenced in a study of T cell responses to AZD1222 COVID-19 vaccine. The data were produced by immunoSEQ multiplex PCR, yet TCRdb's version contains in-frame clones alone and is incomplete. The sample shows approximately 81,000 clones, about 90% of them seen only once. The sequencing used peripheral blood, collected on day 0 of MenACWY control vaccination. These receptors were collected from an adult in good health.

This clone has only a few counts. The chain recombines TRBV6-5 with TRBJ1-3, with D perhaps matching TRBD1 (5 bases). CDR3 size: 14 residues. V was cut by 7 bases and J by 2 bases, with 12 bases left in between. Germline V lookup: CDR1 MNHEY, CDR2 SVGAGI. CDR3 DNA sequence: TGTGCCAGCACTCCTTGGGGGGCTGGAAACACCATATATTTT. Translating gives CASTPWGAGNTIYF.

This rearrangement joins TRBV27 to TRBJ1-5; TRBD1 matches at 10 bases. J lost 8 bases, V lost 5 bases, and 15 bases had no gene match. The germline V gene has CDR1 MNHEY and CDR2 SMNVEV (reference sequence). CDR3 length equals 17 residues. The CDR3 nucleotides read TGTGCCAGCAGTCCATCCCAGTGGACAGGGGGTTCTAAGCCCCAGCATTTT. This encodes CASSPSQWTGGSKPQHF.

The chain has TRBV28 and TRBJ2-3; 10 bases line up with TRBD1. Germline V gene data show CDR1 as MDHEN and CDR2 as SYDVKM. With V trimmed by 5 bases and J by 7 bases, 9 bases remained unmatched. This CDR3 contains 15 residues. The CDR3 here is CASSPPDRGRNTQYF. The DNA of the CDR3 is TGTGCCAGCAGTCCCCCTGACAGGGGGCGAAATACGCAGTATTTT.

The rearrangement joins TRBV30 to TRBJ2-2, with D perhaps TRBD1 (5 bases). V lost 2 bases and J 6 bases, leaving 16 bases between the germline ends. The CDR3 has 15 amino acids. Looked up from germline, CDR1 is GTSNPN and CDR2 is SVGIG (reference sequence). Here the CDR3 reads CAWSHLGARAGELFF. In nucleotides, the CDR3 is TGTGCCTGGAGTCACTTAGGGGCTCGGGCCGGGGAGCTGTTTTTT.

The CDR3 here is CASSTLDGTSAHYEQYF. As DNA, the CDR3 is TGTGCCAGCAGCACACTCGACGGGACTAGCGCCCACTACGAGCAGTACTTC. The chain carries TRBV11-2 and TRBJ2-7; TRBD2 matches 10 bases. V was clipped by 5 bases and J by 3 bases; unmatched bases: 13. The germline V gene has CDR1 SGHAT and CDR2 FQNNGV. This CDR3 region has 17 residues.

V gene TRBV19 combines with J gene TRBJ1-2, with 9 bases that match TRBD1. In germline, CDR1 is LNHDA, CDR2 SQIVND (reference sequence). Trimming cost V 9 bases and J 4 bases; bases outside gene matches: 12. CDR3 length equals 15 residues. The DNA for the CDR3 is TGTGCCAGCGTTAAAACAGGGGGCGACAGCTATGGCTACACCTTC. This sequence encodes CASVKTGGDSYGYTF.

The genes are TRBV7-9 and TRBJ2-1, with D tentatively TRBD1 (5 bases). Germline lookup yields CDR1 SEHNR and CDR2 FQNEAQ (reference sequence). CDR3 size: 16 residues. V was shortened by 2 bases and J by 3 bases, with 14 bases between the two germline ends. The CDR3 sequence: CASSLMSGHLYNEQFF. Written as DNA, the CDR3 is TGTGCCAGCAGCTTAATGTCCGGACACCTCTACAATGAGCAGTTCTTC.

The chain recombines TRBV19 with TRBJ2-1, with a possible D match to TRBD2 (5 bases). CDR1 is LNHDA and CDR2 is SQIVND in the germline V gene (reference sequence). The V end lost 8 bases, the J end lost 0 bases, and 17 bases lay between the germline ends. This CDR3 has 16 amino acids. This CDR3 reads CASWTPGSGSYNEQFF. In DNA, the CDR3 is TGTGCCAGTTGGACTCCGGGTTCGGGCTCCTACAATGAGCAGTTCTTC.

V gene TRBV2 combines with J gene TRBJ2-1, with D maybe TRBD2 (6 bases). Germline V gene lookup returns CDR1 SNHLY and CDR2 FYNNEI. The ends were cut back, 8 bases at V and 9 bases at J, with 20 bases in the middle. The CDR3 length is 14 residues. This CDR3 reads CASLRLAEWGEQFF. Written as DNA, the CDR3 is TGTGCCAGCCTTAGGTTAGCGGAGTGGGGTGAGCAGTTCTTC.

The chain has TRBV30 and TRBJ1-2, with 7 bases that match TRBD1. The CDR3 contains 14 residues. CDR1 is GTSNPN, CDR2 SVGIG, per germline (reference sequence). Trimming took 1 base from V and 2 from J; bases not matched to a gene: 4. The CDR3 nucleotides are TGTGCCTGGAGTGAGGGCAGGGGGAACTATGGCTACACCTTC. Encoded protein: CAWSEGRGNYGYTF.

In DNA form, the CDR3 reads TGCGCCAGCAGCCAAGATCTGAGGATCTCGGAAAAACTGTTTTTT. It translates to CASSQDLRISEKLFF. The gene calls are TRBV4-3 and TRBJ1-4; D unclear. Germline V lookup: CDR1 LGHNA, CDR2 YSLEER. Between the trimmed V and J ends, which lost 0 bases and 8 bases, there was a span of 13 bases. This CDR3 spans 15 amino acids.

This chain links TRBV23-1 with TRBJ2-7, with D maybe TRBD2 (6 bases). TRBV23-1 is filed as an ORF, its function uncertain. V shed 3 bases and J shed 0 bases, with 9 bases lying between them. The CDR3 has 14 residues. CDR3: CASSHWDSSYEQYF. CDR3 bases: TGCGCCAGCAGTCATTGGGACTCCTCCTACGAGCAGTACTTC.

The chain is built from TRBV6-2 or TRBV6-3 and TRBJ2-3, with a possible D match to TRBD2 (5 bases). CDR1 and CDR2 from the germline V gene are MNHEY and SVGEGT. The CDR3 is 16 amino acids. Trimming took off 0 bases at V and 6 bases at J, with 16 bases between the two ends. Here the CDR3 reads CASSYSRAPGRDTQYF. CDR3 nucleotides: TGTGCCAGCAGTTACTCGCGGGCGCCCGGGCGCGATACGCAGTATTTT.

The chain carries TRBV15 and TRBJ2-1, with D perhaps matching TRBD2 (6 bases). This CDR3 has 14 residues. V was pared by 5 bases and J by 4 bases, with 12 bases between. Per the germline V gene, CDR1 is LNHNV and CDR2 is YYDKDF (reference sequence). CDR3 residues: CATSGHGGYNEQFF. DNA of the CDR3: TGTGCCACCAGCGGACACGGGGGTTACAATGAGCAGTTCTTC. Looking up the rest from reference TRBV15 and TRBJ2-1 gives the full variable domain: DAMVIQNPRYQVTQFGKPVTLSCSQTLNHNVMYWYQQKSSQAPKLLFHYYDKDFNNEADTPDNFQSRRPNTSFCFLDIRSPGLGDTAMYLCATSGHGGYNEQFFGPGTRLTVL.

This chain joins TRBV7-9 and TRBJ2-7, with D perhaps matching TRBD2 (6 bases). This CDR3 has 14 residues. Germline CDR1 reads SEHNR; CDR2 reads FQNEAQ (reference sequence). V was cut by 5 bases and J by 6 bases, with 17 bases left in between. The DNA for the CDR3 is TGTGCCAGCAGCAACCGGGACTTCGGCGGCGAGCAGTACTTC. Protein sequence: CASSNRDFGGEQYF.

The CDR3 protein is CATSDGTGSSIGQQYF. CDR3 nucleotides: TGTGCCACCAGTGATGGGACAGGATCATCCATAGGGCAGCAGTACTTC. The genes are TRBV24-1 and TRBJ2-7; 8 bases agree with TRBD1. CDR3 length: 16 residues. Trimming took 3 bases from V and 8 from J; bases not matched to a gene: 14. Germline assignment: CDR1 KGHDR and CDR2 SFDVKD.

This clone was observed a handful of times. J is TRBJ1-2 and V is TRBV7-9; no firm D call. This CDR3 is built from 13 residues. V gave up 3 bases and J gave up 8 bases, with 13 bases separating them. Germline CDR1 SEHNR, CDR2 FQNEAQ (reference sequence). This CDR3 is CASSLDPARGYTF. The CDR3 nucleotides are TGTGCCAGCAGCTTGGACCCGGCAAGGGGCTACACCTTC.

The gene calls are TRBV9 and TRBJ1-2; no clear D. The CDR3 covers 12 residues. V shed 0 bases and J shed 6 bases, with 6 bases lying between them. Germline assignment: CDR1 SGDLS and CDR2 YYNGEE. CDR3: CASSVDGDGYTF. Written as DNA, the CDR3 is TGTGCCAGCAGCGTAGATGGGGATGGCTACACCTTC. The whole variable domain, filled in from reference TRBV9 and TRBJ1-2, reads DSGVTQTPKHLITATGQRVTLRCSPRSGDLSVYWYQQSLDQGLQFLIQYYNGEERAKGNILERFSAQQFPDLHSELNLSSLELGDSALYFCASSVDGDGYTFGSGTRLTVV.

The chain couples TRBV7-2 to TRBJ2-5; TRBD2 matches 12 bases. The V and J ends lost 5 bases and 4 bases, in that order; junction bases with no gene match: 8. The CDR3 sequence is 16 residues long. The V gene's germline CDR1 is SGHTA and CDR2 FQGNSA. CDR3 sequence reads: CASSASGRAGGETQYF. DNA of the CDR3: TGTGCCAGCAGCGCTAGCGGGAGGGCTGGGGGAGAGACCCAGTACTTC.

The chain is built from TRBV10-2 and TRBJ2-7; 9 nucleotides align to TRBD2. CDR3 size: 18 residues. CDR1 and CDR2 (germline): WSHSY, SAAADI. Trimming cost V 3 bases and J 6 bases; bases outside gene matches: 18. The CDR3 sequence: CASSDPGTSSGRVSEQYF. Here the CDR3 DNA reads TGCGCCAGCAGTGATCCGGGTACGAGTAGCGGGAGAGTGTCCGAGCAGTACTTC.

The V gene is TRBV19, the J gene TRBJ2-1; no definite D call. V lost 8 bases, J lost 2 bases, and 13 bases lay in between. The CDR3 is 14 amino acids. CDR1 is LNHDA, CDR2 SQIVND, per germline (reference sequence). The CDR3: CASADTIAYNEQFF. CDR3 sequence (DNA): TGTGCCAGTGCGGATACGATCGCCTACAATGAGCAGTTCTTC.

Written as DNA, the CDR3 is TGTGCCAGTACTTTCGACACTGAAGCTTTCTTT. It yields the protein CASTFDTEAFF. This chain links TRBV19 with TRBJ1-1; no reliable D call. The CDR3 consists of 11 residues. CDR1 and CDR2 (germline): LNHDA, SQIVND (reference sequence). V dropped 7 bases and J dropped 3 bases, with 6 bases sitting between them.

The chain carries TRBV27 and TRBJ2-1; 12 nucleotides agree with TRBD2. Losses at the gene ends were 5 bases for V and 7 bases for J; bases not matched to a gene: 9. The CDR3 spans 16 residues. Germline CDR1 MNHEY, CDR2 SMNVEV (reference sequence). CDR3 sequence (DNA): TGTGCCAGCAGTCGTCGGCTAGCGGGAGGGGGGAATGAGCAGTTCTTC. Translated: CASSRRLAGGGNEQFF.

J is TRBJ1-6 and V is TRBV12-3 or TRBV12-4; unclear D gene. The CDR3 has 12 residues. V lost 9 bases and J 10 bases, leaving 13 bases between the germline ends. The CDR3 region is CASTGGPSPLHF. DNA of the CDR3: TGTGCCAGTACGGGCGGGCCATCACCCCTCCACTTT.

This rearrangement joins TRBV7-2 to TRBJ1-1; D ambiguous. CDR1 SGHTA and CDR2 FQGNSA come from the germline V gene. V lost 5 bases and J 5 bases, leaving 12 bases between the germline ends. CDR3 length: 13 residues. The CDR3 DNA is TGTGCCAGCAGCCCTACCCGACTAACTGAAGCTTTCTTT. This gives the protein CASSPTRLTEAFF.

CDR3 region: CASSLSNGWNTEAFF. The CDR3, as DNA: TGTGCCAGCAGTTTATCCAACGGATGGAACACTGAAGCTTTCTTT. The genes are TRBV28 and TRBJ1-1; D unresolved. Trimming shortened V by 1 base and J by 1 base, and 10 bases separated the two germline ends. This CDR3 has 15 residues. Germline V CDR1 and CDR2: MDHEN, SYDVKM. Variable domain in full (rest from reference TRBV28 and TRBJ1-1): DVKVTQSSRYLVKRTGEKVFLECVQDMDHENMFWYRQDPGLGLRLIYFSYDVKMKEKGDIPEGYSVSREKKERFSLILESASTNQTSMYLCASSLSNGWNTEAFFGQGTRLTVV.

In its sample, this clone was seen once. The chain has TRBV6-2 or TRBV6-3 and TRBJ1-2, with D hard to call. Trimming shortened V by 4 bases and J by 14 bases, and 23 bases separated the two germline ends. Germline V gene sequence: CDR1 MNHEY, CDR2 SVGEGT. This CDR3 spans 14 amino acids. CDR3 sequence (DNA): TGTGCCAGCAGTTTCGTCCAGCCAGTATGGCTGGGGACCTTC. This codes for CASSFVQPVWLGTF.

The chain uses TRBV12-2 and TRBJ1-2; the DNA was not compared with TRBD1, the D call given in the table. TRBV12-2 is listed as a pseudogene. The CDR3 totals 12 residues. CDR3 bases: TGTGCAAGTCGCTTTGGACAGGTGAGCTACACCTTC. Translating it yields CASRFGQVSYTF.

This clone has a single count. The rearrangement links TRBV3-1 (or the pseudogene TRBV3-2) to TRBJ2-3; 8 nucleotides agree with TRBD2. CDR3 size: 18 residues. J lost 3 bases, V lost 0 bases, and 11 bases had no gene match. Looked up from germline, CDR1 is LGHDT and CDR2 is YNNKEL (reference sequence). CDR3 in DNA: TGTGCCAGCAGCCAAGATTGGATACGGGAGGGAGAGACAGATACGCAGTATTTT. Protein sequence: CASSQDWIREGETDTQYF.

The chain couples TRBV19 to TRBJ2-1, with D possibly matching TRBD2 (6 bases). The CDR3 is 15 residues long. The germline V gene encodes CDR1 LNHDA and CDR2 SQIVND (reference sequence). V lost 3 bases, J lost 4 bases, and 13 bases lay in between. The CDR3: CASSISGGPYNEQFF. CDR3 DNA sequence: TGTGCCAGTAGTATTTCTGGAGGGCCTTACAATGAGCAGTTCTTC.

The chain is built from TRBV6-5 and TRBJ1-2; TRBD1 is a possible D gene (6 bases). Germline V gene data show CDR1 as MNHEY and CDR2 as SVGAGI. CDR3 size: 11 residues. V was pared by 8 bases and J by 8 bases, with 12 bases between. CDR3 in DNA: TGTGCCAGCGGACAGACTCGGGGCTACACCTTC. The encoded protein is CASGQTRGYTF.

In this sample, this clone turned up once. The rearrangement links TRBV30 to TRBJ1-3; D is uncertain. The CDR3 extends over 13 amino acids. The ends were cut back, 2 bases at V and 3 bases at J, with 8 bases in the middle. The germline gives CDR1 GTSNPN, CDR2 SVGIG (reference sequence). CDR3: CAWSSRGGNTIYF. CDR3 nucleotides: TGTGCCTGGAGTAGCCGAGGTGGAAACACCATATATTTT.